The 21 T cell receptor beta chains below all came from one sample that was sequenced in a study of T cell repertoires in cytomegalovirus infection. TCRdb fed the reads into MiXCR, producing one record per CDR3 protein. The repertoire holds roughly 200,000 distinct CDR3 sequences, with roughly 17% as singletons. Source material: CD8+ T cells from PBMCs. The receptors derive from a human donor in good health (CMV status not recorded). Some clones in this sample may be carry-over from other donors' samples.

The chain couples TRBV7-9 to TRBJ1-4, with 7 bases matching TRBD1. The CDR3 length is 16 residues. After removal of 6 bases from V and 0 bases from J, the junction contained 7 bases not matched to a gene. Germline assignment: CDR1 SEHNR and CDR2 FQNEAQ (reference sequence). The chain's CDR3 is CASSQPGQSTNEKLFF. The CDR3 nucleotides read TGTGCCAGCAGTCAACCGGGACAGTCAACTAATGAAAAACTGTTTTTT.

This chain joins TRBV7-2 and TRBJ1-2, with no clear D. Germline V gene sequence: CDR1 SGHTA, CDR2 FQGNSA. V lost 8 bases and J 6 bases, leaving 10 bases between the germline ends. The CDR3 consists of 11 residues. The DNA for the CDR3 is TGTGCCAGCCCTCTGCGGGATGGCTACACCTTC. It specifies CASPLRDGYTF.

The table lists this clonotype with a few counts. The chain links TRBV12-3 or TRBV12-4 to TRBJ2-1; weak D call: TRBD2 (7 bases). V was clipped by 7 bases and J by 2 bases, with 15 bases between them. The CDR3 covers 15 residues. In nucleotides, the CDR3 is TGTGCCAGCACTTTCGGGGGGCCCGCCTACAATGAGCAGTTCTTC. Translation gives CASTFGGPAYNEQFF.

The chain uses TRBV6-2 or TRBV6-3 and TRBJ1-5; TRBD1 might be the D (6 bases). This CDR3 has 15 amino acids. In germline, CDR1 is MNHEY, CDR2 SVGEGT. V lost 8 bases to trimming and J lost 4 bases, with 18 bases between them. CDR3 sequence (DNA): TGTGCCAGCGGCCCCCTGGGGGGGCTGAATCAGCCCCAGCATTTT. Translating gives CASGPLGGLNQPQHF.

This clonotype came up a few times. This chain links TRBV9 with TRBJ1-4, with a tentative D call TRBD1 (5 bases). Germline CDR1 reads SGDLS; CDR2 reads YYNGEE. CDR3 length: 12 amino acids. V was trimmed by 3 bases and J by 10 bases, leaving 10 bases between them. Here the CDR3 DNA reads TGTGCCAGCAGCGGAGGGGAGAGAAAACTGTTTTTT. It specifies CASSGGERKLFF.

CDR3 residues: CATLPWFDETQYF. The DNA for the CDR3 is TGTGCCACTCTCCCCTGGTTCGATGAGACCCAGTACTTC. The genes are TRBV6-6 and TRBJ2-5; unclear D gene. This CDR3 spans 13 amino acids. The germline V gene has CDR1 MNHNY and CDR2 SVGAGI (reference sequence). V lost 10 bases and J lost 5, with 17 bases in between.

This clonotype was seen a handful of times. This chain uses TRBV12-3 or TRBV12-4 with TRBJ2-3; 10 bases agree with TRBD2. This CDR3 region has 15 residues. Trimming at V came to 6 bases and at J to 4 bases, leaving 7 bases not matched to a gene. CDR3 nucleotides: TGTGCCAGCAGGGTGTCAGCGGGGGGGGCAGATACGCAGTATTTT. Amino acids: CASRVSAGGADTQYF.

V gene TRBV29-1 combines with J gene TRBJ1-1, with a tentative D call TRBD1 (5 bases). The CDR3 sequence is 12 residues long. The germline gives CDR1 SQVTM, CDR2 ANQGSEA. The germline V and J ends were trimmed by 5 bases and 5 bases, with 12 bases remaining between them. Here the CDR3 reads CSVYRRKTEAFF. The CDR3 DNA follows: TGCAGCGTTTACAGGAGGAAAACTGAAGCTTTCTTT.

In its sample, this clonotype was seen a few times. The genes are TRBV7-9 and TRBJ2-1, with 8 bases fitting TRBD1. J lost 6 bases, V lost 8 bases, and 9 bases had no gene match. The CDR3 is 14 amino acids. The germline V gene has CDR1 SEHNR and CDR2 FQNEAQ (reference sequence). The CDR3 is CASHGQGIGNEQFF. The CDR3 DNA reads as TGTGCCAGCCATGGACAGGGTATTGGCAATGAGCAGTTCTTC. Full variable domain (rest looked up from reference TRBV7-9 and TRBJ2-1): DTGVSQNPRHKITKRGQNVTFRCDPISEHNRLYWYRQTLGQGPEFLTYFQNEAQLEKSRLLSDRFSAERPKGSFSTLEIQRTEQGDSAMYLCASHGQGIGNEQFFGPGTRLTVL.

This clonotype was seen a handful of times. The chain uses TRBV12-3 or TRBV12-4 and TRBJ2-3; TRBD1 is a possible D gene (5 bases). The CDR3 contains 15 residues. With 4 bases removed from V and 0 bases from J, the gap between germline ends came to 11 bases. This CDR3 reads CASSSPDSSTDTQYF. The CDR3, as DNA: TGTGCCAGCAGTTCTCCTGACAGCAGCACAGATACGCAGTATTTT.

This clonotype occurred many times. V usage is TRBV6-5 and J usage is TRBJ1-1, with D perhaps matching TRBD1 (5 bases). Trimming removed 4 bases at V and 1 base at J, with 10 bases between. CDR1 is MNHEY and CDR2 is SVGAGI in the germline V gene. The CDR3 consists of 14 residues. The CDR3 reads CASSWGTTNTEAFF. The CDR3 bases are TGTGCCAGCAGTTGGGGCACAACGAACACTGAAGCTTTCTTT.

The CDR3 spells CATRSGRDTGELFF. Here the CDR3 DNA reads TGTGCCACCAGATCGGGGCGAGACACCGGGGAGCTGTTTTTT. The V call is TRBV15, the J call TRBJ2-2; tentatively, D is TRBD1 or TRBD2 (5 bases each). Germline V lookup: CDR1 LNHNV, CDR2 YYDKDF (reference sequence). CDR3 length: 14 amino acids. V was clipped by 6 bases and J by 3 bases, with 11 bases between them.

V gene TRBV29-1 combines with J gene TRBJ2-7; 9 bases map to TRBD1. The CDR3 totals 14 residues. The V gene's germline CDR1 is SQVTM and CDR2 ANQGSEA. The trim removed 5 bases at V and 3 bases at J, leaving 8 bases unmatched. CDR3 region: CSVIGQGRGYEQYF. The CDR3, as DNA: TGCAGCGTTATCGGACAGGGGCGAGGCTACGAGCAGTACTTC.

The V call is TRBV11-2, the J call TRBJ2-3; D possibly corresponds to TRBD1 (7 bases). Trimming pared 3 bases from V and 4 bases from J, leaving 17 bases between. Germline loops: CDR1 SGHAT, CDR2 FQNNGV. The CDR3 has 16 residues. CDR3 DNA sequence: TGTGCCAGCAGCTTCAGCGGACAGGCGGGGCCAGATACGCAGTATTTT. Translating gives CASSFSGQAGPDTQYF.

This clonotype was counted a few times. This sequence joins TRBV7-8 and TRBJ2-2; D is possibly TRBD1 (6 bases). V lost 3 bases and J lost 4, with 12 bases in between. This CDR3 is 15 amino acids long. Germline CDR1 is SGHVS and CDR2 is FQNEAQ. The DNA of the CDR3 is TGTGCCAGCAGCTTGGTAGGACAGCCCACCGGGGAGCTGTTTTTT. Amino acids: CASSLVGQPTGELFF. Full variable domain (remainder filled in from reference TRBV7-8 and TRBJ2-2): GAGVSQSPRYKVAKRGQDVALRCDPISGHVSLFWYQQALGQGPEFLTYFQNEAQLDKSGLPSDRFFAERPEGSVSTLKIQRTQQEDSAVYLCASSLVGQPTGELFFGEGSRLTVL.

This clonotype has only a few counts. V and J are TRBV7-8 and TRBJ2-3, with TRBD2 identical over 11 bases. Trimming took 10 bases from V and 3 from J; bases not matched to a gene: 9. The CDR3 is 15 residues long. From germline, CDR1 is SGHVS and CDR2 FQNEAQ. The CDR3 is CATHSGGAETDTQYF. The CDR3 DNA sequence: TGTGCCACCCATAGCGGGGGGGCTGAGACAGATACGCAGTATTTT.

The gene calls are TRBV7-8 and TRBJ1-2; maybe TRBD1 (5 bases). V lost 2 bases, J lost 7 bases, and 20 bases lay in between. This CDR3 comprises 16 residues. CDR1 and CDR2 (germline): SGHVS, FQNEAQ. In DNA form, the CDR3 reads TGTGCCAGCAGCTTAAGAGGGGCCGCTAACTATGGTGGCTACACCTTC. It is translated as CASSLRGAANYGGYTF.

This clonotype was seen more than once but under ten times. The chain has TRBV7-8 and TRBJ2-1; D uncertain. The CDR3 has 11 amino acids. With 5 bases removed from V and 7 bases from J, the gap between germline ends came to 6 bases. Germline CDR1 reads SGHVS; CDR2 reads FQNEAQ. The CDR3 DNA sequence: TGTGCCAGCAGCGGCCGAAATGAGCAGTTCTTC. Its protein is CASSGRNEQFF.

This clonotype came up a few times. The gene calls are TRBV30 and TRBJ1-5; D may be TRBD1 (6 bases). Per the germline V gene, CDR1 is GTSNPN and CDR2 is SVGIG (reference sequence). The CDR3 has 14 residues. V lost 5 bases and J 7 bases, leaving 18 bases between the germline ends. The CDR3 region has the DNA TGTGCCTGGGACGTTGGGGGGGGCGTCCAGCCCCAGCATTTT. This encodes CAWDVGGGVQPQHF.

This clonotype was seen repeatedly, ten times or more. J is TRBJ2-2 and V is TRBV7-8; 9 bases are shared with TRBD1. Trimming cost V 0 bases and J 7 bases; bases outside gene matches: 27. The CDR3 is 23 amino acids. Per the germline V gene, CDR1 is SGHVS and CDR2 is FQNEAQ. CDR3 sequence: CASSLAPPSGFHTGQGGIGELFF. In DNA form, the CDR3 reads TGTGCCAGCAGCTTAGCTCCCCCATCGGGGTTCCACACGGGACAGGGTGGAATCGGGGAGCTGTTTTTT.

This clonotype was recorded a few times. The genes are TRBV6-5 and TRBJ1-2, with 7 bases identical to TRBD1. Germline CDR1 MNHEY, CDR2 SVGAGI. This CDR3 is built from 12 residues. J lost 7 bases, V lost 5 bases, and 4 bases had no gene match. The CDR3 protein is CASSHRGAGYTF. The CDR3 DNA sequence: TGTGCCAGCAGTCACAGGGGCGCTGGCTACACCTTC.